This TCR beta chain was observed in a study of breast tumors, draining lymph nodes, adjacent tissues. Comments on this clonotype: No antigen is known for it.

Study results and limitations: Data fit most tumor T cells coming from lymph node, expanding in tumor. Tumor and nontumor repertoires were significantly more similar in luminal-like than in basal-like breast cancer. Tumors had less TCR diversity than lymph nodes, more than nontumor tissue.

TCRdb re-called the multiplex PCR reads through MiXCR, storing one row per CDR3 protein. This sample has over 20,000 distinct CDR3 sequences, with around three fifths found just once. The CDR3 extends over 17 amino acids. In germline, CDR1 is LGHNA, CDR2 YNFKEQ. The ends lost 6 bases at V and 4 bases at J; junction bases unmatched: 12. The chain employs TRBV4-2 and TRBJ2-3; TRBD2 aligns across 11 bases. The source is a female donor with breast cancer. Some clones in this sample may be carry-over from other donors' samples. Source material: tumor-adjacent breast tissue. CDR3 protein: CASRPLAGDYLADTQYF. The CDR3 DNA is TGTGCCAGCAGACCACTAGCGGGGGACTACCTAGCAGATACGCAGTATTTT.